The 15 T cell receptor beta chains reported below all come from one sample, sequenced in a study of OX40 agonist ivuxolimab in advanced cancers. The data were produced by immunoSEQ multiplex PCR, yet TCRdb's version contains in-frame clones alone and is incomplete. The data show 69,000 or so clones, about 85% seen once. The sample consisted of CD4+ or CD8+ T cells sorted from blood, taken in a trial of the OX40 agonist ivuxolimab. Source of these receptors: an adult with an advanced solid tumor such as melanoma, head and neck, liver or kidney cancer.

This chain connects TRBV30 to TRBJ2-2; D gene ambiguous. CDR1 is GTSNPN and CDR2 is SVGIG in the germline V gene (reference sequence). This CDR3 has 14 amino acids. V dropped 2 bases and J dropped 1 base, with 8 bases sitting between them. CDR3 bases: TGTGCCTGGAGTCCTAATTTGAACACCGGGGAGCTGTTTTTT. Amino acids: CAWSPNLNTGELFF. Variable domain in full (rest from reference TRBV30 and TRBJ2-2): SQTIHQWPATLVQPVGSPLSLECTVEGTSNPNLYWYRQAAGRGLQLLFYSVGIGQISSEVPQNLSASRPQDRQFILSSKKLLLSDSGFYLCAWSPNLNTGELFFGEGSRLTVL.

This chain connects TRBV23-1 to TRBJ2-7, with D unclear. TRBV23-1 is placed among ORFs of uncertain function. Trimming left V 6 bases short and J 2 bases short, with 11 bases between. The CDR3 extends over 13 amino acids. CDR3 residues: CASSHIGAYEQYF. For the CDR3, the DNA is TGCGCCAGCAGCCACATCGGAGCCTACGAGCAGTACTTC.

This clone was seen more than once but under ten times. The CDR3 sequence is CASSTPAGWGVGTGELFF. The CDR3 DNA is TGTGCCAGCAGCACTCCTGCCGGGTGGGGAGTTGGGACCGGGGAGCTGTTTTTT. V usage is TRBV7-2 and J usage is TRBJ2-2; D is possibly TRBD2 (5 bases). Germline loops: CDR1 SGHTA, CDR2 FQGNSA. Trimming stripped 5 bases from V and 5 bases from J, with 24 bases between. The CDR3 is 18 amino acids.

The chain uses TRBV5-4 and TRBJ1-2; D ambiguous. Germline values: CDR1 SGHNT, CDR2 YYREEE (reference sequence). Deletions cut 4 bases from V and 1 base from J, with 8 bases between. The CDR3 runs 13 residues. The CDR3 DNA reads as TGTGCCAGCAGCCCGGACGGTAACTATGGCTACACCTTC. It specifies CASSPDGNYGYTF.

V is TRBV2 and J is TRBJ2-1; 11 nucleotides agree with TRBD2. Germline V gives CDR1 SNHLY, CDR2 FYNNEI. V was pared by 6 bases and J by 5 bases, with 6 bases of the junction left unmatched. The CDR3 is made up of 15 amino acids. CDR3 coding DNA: TGTGCCAGCAGCTCCGGGACTAGCGGACACAATGAGCAGTTCTTC. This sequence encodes CASSSGTSGHNEQFF. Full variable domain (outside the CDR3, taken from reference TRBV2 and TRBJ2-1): EPEVTQTPSHQVTQMGQEVILRCVPISNHLYFYWYRQILGQKVEFLVSFYNNEISEKSEIFDDQFSVERPDGSNFTLKIRSTKLEDSAMYFCASSSGTSGHNEQFFGPGTRLTVL.

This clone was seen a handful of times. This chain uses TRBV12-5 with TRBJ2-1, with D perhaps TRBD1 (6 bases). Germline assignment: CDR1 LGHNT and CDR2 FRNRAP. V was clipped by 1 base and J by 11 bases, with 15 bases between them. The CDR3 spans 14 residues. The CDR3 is CASGLAEGGTQQFF. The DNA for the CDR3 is TGTGCTAGTGGTTTGGCTGAAGGGGGAACCCAGCAGTTCTTC.

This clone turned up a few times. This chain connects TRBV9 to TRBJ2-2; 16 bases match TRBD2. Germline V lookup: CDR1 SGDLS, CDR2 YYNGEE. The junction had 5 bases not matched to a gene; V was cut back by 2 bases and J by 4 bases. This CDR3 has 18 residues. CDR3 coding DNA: TGTGCCAGCAGCGTTGGGACTAGCGGGAGGGGTGGCACCGGGGAGCTGTTTTTT. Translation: CASSVGTSGRGGTGELFF.

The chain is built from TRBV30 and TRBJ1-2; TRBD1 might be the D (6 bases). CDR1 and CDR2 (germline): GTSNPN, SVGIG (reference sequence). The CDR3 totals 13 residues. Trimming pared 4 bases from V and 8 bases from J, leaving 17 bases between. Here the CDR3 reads CAWNTGGGPGYTF. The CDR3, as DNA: TGTGCCTGGAATACTGGAGGGGGGCCCGGCTACACCTTC.

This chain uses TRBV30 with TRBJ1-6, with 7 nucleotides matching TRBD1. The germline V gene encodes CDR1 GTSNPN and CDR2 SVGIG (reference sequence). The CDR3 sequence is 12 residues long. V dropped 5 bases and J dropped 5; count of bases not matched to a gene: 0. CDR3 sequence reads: CAWGTDNSPLHF. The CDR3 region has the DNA TGTGCCTGGGGGACAGATAATTCACCCCTCCACTTT.

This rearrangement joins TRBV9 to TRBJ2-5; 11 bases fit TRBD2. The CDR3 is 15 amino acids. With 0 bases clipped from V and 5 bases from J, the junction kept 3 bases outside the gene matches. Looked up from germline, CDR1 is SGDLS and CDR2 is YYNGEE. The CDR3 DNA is TGTGCCAGCAGCGTAGCTAGCGGGGGGAGCGAGACCCAGTACTTC. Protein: CASSVASGGSETQYF.

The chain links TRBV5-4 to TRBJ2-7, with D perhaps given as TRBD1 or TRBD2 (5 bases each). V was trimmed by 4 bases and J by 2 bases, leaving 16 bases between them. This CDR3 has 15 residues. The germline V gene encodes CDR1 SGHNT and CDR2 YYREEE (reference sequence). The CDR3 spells CASSRDPMGPYEQYF. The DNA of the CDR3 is TGTGCCAGCAGCCGGGACCCCATGGGGCCCTACGAGCAGTACTTC.

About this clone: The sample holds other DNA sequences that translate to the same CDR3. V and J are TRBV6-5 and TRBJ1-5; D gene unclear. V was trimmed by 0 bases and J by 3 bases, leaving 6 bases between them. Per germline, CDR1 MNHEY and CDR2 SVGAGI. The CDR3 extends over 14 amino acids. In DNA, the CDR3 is TGTGCCAGCAGTTACTCAGGGTTCAATCAGCCCCAGCATTTT. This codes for CASSYSGFNQPQHF.

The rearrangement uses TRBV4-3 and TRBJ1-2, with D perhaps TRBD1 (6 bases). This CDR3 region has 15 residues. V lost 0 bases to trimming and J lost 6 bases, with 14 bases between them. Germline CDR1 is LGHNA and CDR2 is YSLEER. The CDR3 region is CASSQDSGGGDGYTF. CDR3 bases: TGCGCCAGCAGCCAAGATTCGGGGGGCGGGGATGGCTACACCTTC.

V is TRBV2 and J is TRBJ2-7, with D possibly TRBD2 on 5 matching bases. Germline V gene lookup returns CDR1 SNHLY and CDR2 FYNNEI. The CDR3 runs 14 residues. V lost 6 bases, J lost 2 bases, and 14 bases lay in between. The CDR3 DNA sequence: TGTGCCAGCAGGGACTCCTTAGCCACCTACGAGCAGTACTTC. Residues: CASRDSLATYEQYF.

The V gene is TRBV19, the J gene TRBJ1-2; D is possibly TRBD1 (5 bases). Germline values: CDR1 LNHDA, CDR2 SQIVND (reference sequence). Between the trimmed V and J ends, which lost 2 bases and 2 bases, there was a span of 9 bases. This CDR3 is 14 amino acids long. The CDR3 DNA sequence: TGTGCCAGTAGTATAATCCCAGGGAACTATGGCTACACCTTC. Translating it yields CASSIIPGNYGYTF. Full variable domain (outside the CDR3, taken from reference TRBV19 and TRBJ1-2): DGGITQSPKYLFRKEGQNVTLSCEQNLNHDAMYWYRQDPGQGLRLIYYSQIVNDFQKGDIAEGYSVSREKKESFPLTVTSAQKNPTAFYLCASSIIPGNYGYTFGSGTRLTVV.